This record covers a single T cell receptor beta chain. These data are taken from a study of blood T cell repertoires in COVID-19. Trimming pared 2 bases from V and 4 bases from J, leaving 12 bases between. There are 14 residues in the CDR3. Germline CDR1 and CDR2: KGHSH and LQKENI. Clones were sequenced by immunoSEQ multiplex PCR, and TCRdb holds only the in-frame ones, with some missing. The profile covers about 200,000 clones, with 85% to 90% appearing a single time and around 1.5% taken by the ten largest. The sequence derives from a man younger than 35 with active or convalescent COVID-19. The specimen was peripheral blood. V is TRBV18 and J is TRBJ2-7; D may be TRBD1 (5 bases). The CDR3 nucleotides are TGTGCCAGCTCACCAACAGGACGAGGTTACGAGCAGTACTTC. It encodes CASSPTGRGYEQYF.